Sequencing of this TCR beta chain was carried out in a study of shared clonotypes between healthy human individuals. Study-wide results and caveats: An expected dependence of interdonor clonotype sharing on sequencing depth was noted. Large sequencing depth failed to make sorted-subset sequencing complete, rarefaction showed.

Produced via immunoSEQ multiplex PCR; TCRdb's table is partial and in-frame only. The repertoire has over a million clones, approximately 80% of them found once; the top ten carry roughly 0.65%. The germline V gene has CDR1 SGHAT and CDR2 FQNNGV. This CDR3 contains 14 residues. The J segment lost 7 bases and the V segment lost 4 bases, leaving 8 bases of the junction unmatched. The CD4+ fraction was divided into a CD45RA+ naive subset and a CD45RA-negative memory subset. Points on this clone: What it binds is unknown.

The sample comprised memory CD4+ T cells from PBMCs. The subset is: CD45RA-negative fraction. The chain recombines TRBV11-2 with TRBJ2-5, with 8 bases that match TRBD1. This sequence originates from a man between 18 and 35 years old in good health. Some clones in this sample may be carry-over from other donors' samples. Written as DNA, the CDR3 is TGTGCCAGCAGCTCGGACAGGGCCGAGGGGACCCAGTACTTC. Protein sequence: CASSSDRAEGTQYF. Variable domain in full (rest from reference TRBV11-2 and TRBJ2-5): EAGVAQSPRYKIIEKRQSVAFWCNPISGHATLYWYQQILGQGPKLLIQFQNNGVVDDSQLPKDRFSAERLKGVDSTLKIQPAKLEDSAVYLCASSSDRAEGTQYFGPGTRLLVL.